The 16 T cell receptor beta chains below come from one sample, sequenced in a study of blood T cells in healthy people across ages. For the second PCR, which ran for roughly 6 to 11 cycles, a sample-barcoded 5' primer and a J-beta primer mix were used. TCRdb fed the 5' RACE reads into MiXCR, producing one record per CDR3 protein. The sample shows 1 million or so distinct CDR3 sequences, around 43% of them seen only once. What was sequenced was blood. Receptors were obtained from a woman in her sixties or seventies in good health.

This clonotype was seen a single time. The chain links TRBV20-1 to TRBJ2-5; 7 bases align to TRBD1. Germline trimming cut 3 bases from V and 3 bases from J; bases unmatched to any gene: 7. CDR3 length: 14 residues. Germline CDR1 DFQATT, CDR2 SNEGSKA (reference sequence). The CDR3 DNA reads as TGCAGTGCTAGCCCGACAGGGCCCAAAGAGACCCAGTACTTC. This gives the protein CSASPTGPKETQYF.

The chain is built from TRBV29-1 and TRBJ2-1, with a weak D call TRBD2 (6 bases). Germline CDR1 is SQVTM and CDR2 is ANQGSEA. There are 12 residues in the CDR3. V was clipped by 8 bases and J by 0 bases, with 8 bases between them. The CDR3 sequence is CSSGGSYNEQFF. For the CDR3, the DNA is TGCAGCTCCGGGGGCTCCTACAATGAGCAGTTCTTC.

J is TRBJ2-3 and V is TRBV4-3; D perhaps matches TRBD2 (7 bases). Germline V lookup: CDR1 LGHNA, CDR2 YSLEER. Trimming stripped 2 bases from V and 2 bases from J, with 11 bases between. The CDR3 has 15 amino acids. The CDR3 nucleotides are TGCGCCAGCAGCCAACGGGGGGCTCCCACAGATACGCAGTATTTT. Amino acid sequence: CASSQRGAPTDTQYF.

The rearrangement links TRBV19 to TRBJ2-1; D gene ambiguous. The germline V gene has CDR1 LNHDA and CDR2 SQIVND (reference sequence). The CDR3 length is 11 residues. The V gene lost 4 bases and the J gene lost 9 bases, with 7 bases spanning the gap. The CDR3 here is CASSTAFEQFF. CDR3 DNA sequence: TGTGCCAGTAGTACAGCCTTTGAGCAGTTCTTC.

In its sample, this clonotype was seen a few times. CDR3 sequence: CSASRQVGETQYF. The CDR3 coding sequence is TGCAGTGCTTCCCGTCAGGTGGGAGAGACCCAGTACTTC. The J gene is TRBJ2-5, the V gene TRBV20-1, with D unresolved. Trimming removed 5 bases at V and 4 bases at J, with 14 bases between. Germline lookup yields CDR1 DFQATT and CDR2 SNEGSKA (reference sequence). There are 13 residues in the CDR3.

This clonotype came up a few times. The rearrangement joins TRBV3-1 to TRBJ2-5; TRBD1 agrees at 7 bases. Germline values: CDR1 LGHDT, CDR2 YNNKEL (reference sequence). The CDR3 consists of 13 residues. Unmatched junction bases numbered 9, after V lost 3 bases and J lost 11 bases. The CDR3 nucleotides are TGTGCCAGCAGCCAGGGACAGTCAGCAGGGCAGTACTTC. It codes for CASSQGQSAGQYF.

This clonotype was seen a few times. The gene calls are TRBV20-1 and TRBJ2-7, with D perhaps assigned TRBD1 or TRBD2 (5 bases each). Near its end, the DNA agrees better with TRBJ2-5, so the J call may be wrong. The CDR3 is made up of 15 amino acids. Germline CDR1 is DFQATT and CDR2 is SNEGSKA (reference sequence). The CDR3 region is CSARDDGASQETQYF. CDR3 coding DNA: TGCAGTGCTAGAGATGACGGGGCGTCACAAGAGACCCAGTACTTC.

As concerns this clonotype: At one of its ends the junction is not consistent with the germline gene, which may arise from a read error. This chain connects TRBV15 to TRBJ2-1, with D perhaps being TRBD1 or TRBD2 (5 bases each). The germline V gene encodes CDR1 LNHNV and CDR2 YYDKDF (reference sequence). The CDR3 sequence is 15 residues long. The CDR3 loop is CATSRDRGSDNEQFF. CDR3 bases: TGTGCCACCAGCAGAGATCGGGGCTCCGACAATGAGCAGTTCTTC.

This chain uses TRBV29-1 with TRBJ2-2, with a possible D match to TRBD2 (6 bases). This CDR3 has 15 residues. Germline lookup yields CDR1 SQVTM and CDR2 ANQGSEA. V shed 4 bases and J shed 1 base, with 13 bases lying between them. The CDR3 loop is CSVVGGAMNTGELFF. In nucleotides, the CDR3 is TGCAGCGTTGTAGGCGGGGCCATGAACACCGGGGAGCTGTTTTTT.

The J gene is TRBJ2-5, the V gene TRBV5-1; D perhaps matches TRBD2 (5 bases). The germline V and J ends were trimmed by 0 bases and 4 bases, with 10 bases remaining between them. The germline V gene has CDR1 SGHRS and CDR2 YFSETQ. This CDR3 comprises 14 residues. The CDR3 DNA reads TGCGCCAGCAGCTTGGACGGGAATGGAGAGACCCAGTACTTC. It is translated as CASSLDGNGETQYF.

This clonotype was seen more than once but under ten times. The chain couples TRBV12-3 or TRBV12-4 to TRBJ2-3; 9 bases match TRBD1. The CDR3 has 15 amino acids. V dropped 6 bases and J dropped 6; count of bases not matched to a gene: 10. CDR3 sequence reads: CASSHRGPVGDTQYF. The CDR3, as DNA: TGTGCCAGCAGCCACAGGGGGCCAGTCGGGGATACGCAGTATTTT.

The V call is TRBV15, the J call TRBJ2-7; TRBD2 matches 10 bases. The end of the DNA fits TRBJ2-5 better, so the J call may be wrong. Germline V lookup: CDR1 LNHNV, CDR2 YYDKDF (reference sequence). This CDR3 spans 13 amino acids. CDR3 amino acids: CATTSGNQETQYF. The CDR3, as DNA: TGTGCCACTACTAGCGGGAATCAGGAGACCCAGTACTTC.

This clonotype was counted a few times. This sequence joins TRBV27 and TRBJ2-2; possible D gene TRBD1, 6 bases. The V gene's germline CDR1 is MNHEY and CDR2 SMNVEV (reference sequence). V was pared by 5 bases and J by 7 bases, with 17 bases between. The CDR3 loop spans 15 amino acids. CDR3 nucleotides: TGTGCCAGCAGTCCACAACAGGGTTCGGGCGGGGAGCTGTTTTTT. The encoded protein is CASSPQQGSGGELFF.

The gene calls are TRBV3-1 and TRBJ2-1; D may be TRBD2 (6 bases). This CDR3 has 16 amino acids. Germline V lookup: CDR1 LGHDT, CDR2 YNNKEL (reference sequence). The ends were cut back, 5 bases at V and 2 bases at J, with 16 bases in the middle. The CDR3 bases are TGTGCCAGCAGCATTCCTGCGAGCGGGCCCTACAATGAGCAGTTCTTC. It specifies CASSIPASGPYNEQFF.

The chain has TRBV2 and TRBJ1-2; 8 bases map to TRBD1. The CDR3 has 16 residues. The J segment lost 0 bases and the V segment lost 5 bases, leaving 8 bases of the junction unmatched. CDR1 SNHLY and CDR2 FYNNEI come from the germline V gene. The CDR3 loop reads CASSWSGGHANYGYTF. The CDR3 bases are TGTGCCAGCAGTTGGTCAGGGGGCCATGCTAACTATGGCTACACCTTC.

The V and J genes are TRBV7-9 and TRBJ2-7, with TRBD2 as a possible D gene (5 bases). V lost 11 bases and J 6 bases, leaving 29 bases between the germline ends. The CDR3 runs 16 residues. CDR1 is SEHNR, CDR2 FQNEAQ, per germline (reference sequence). CDR3 in DNA: TGTGCCGGCACCCCCTACGGCGGACTCCGAACCCCCGAGCAGTACTTC. Protein product: CAGTPYGGLRTPEQYF.